The rows below give T cell receptor beta chains drawn from one sample of a study of beta chain features in type 1 diabetes. Data came from immunoSEQ multiplex PCR; TCRdb stores just in-frame clones and leaves some out. This sample has about 740,000 clones, with about an eighth found just once. The sequencing input was naive CD4+ T cells from blood. Receptors originate from a man between 18 and 35 years old with type 1 diabetes. Both conserved end residues are part of each CDR3. A D gene is named only where the DNA matches it firmly. Size values are once, few and many counts, or a class for expanded clones, and some rows have none.

clone_size	d_call	v_call	j_call	cdr3_aa	cdr3_nt
few	.	TRBV28	TRBJ2-1	CASVDPQSATYNEQFF	TGTGCCAGCGTCGACCCCCAGAGCGCAACCTACAATGAGCAGTTCTTC
few	TRBD1	TRBV29-1	TRBJ1-5	CSVPGQGQPQHF	TGCAGCGTCCCGGGACAGGGGCAGCCCCAGCATTTT
few	.	TRBV6-5	TRBJ2-3	CASSPRRGTDTQYF	TGTGCCAGCAGCCCCCGCAGGGGCACAGATACGCAGTATTTT
.	.	TRBV5-1	TRBJ2-1	CASSLGPGNEQFF	TGCGCCAGCAGCCTGGGACCGGGTAATGAGCAGTTCTTC
.	.	TRBV15	TRBJ1-5	CATSREPGGNQPQHF	TGTGCCACCAGCAGAGAACCCGGCGGCAATCAGCCCCAGCATTTT
.	.	TRBV15	TRBJ1-1	CATSRDPGSEAFF	TGTGCCACCAGCAGAGATCCTGGCTCTGAAGCTTTCTTT
.	TRBD2	TRBV2	TRBJ2-1	CARDLAGDAYNEQFF	TGTGCCAGAGATTTAGCGGGGGACGCCTACAATGAGCAGTTCTTC
few	TRBD1	TRBV7-9	TRBJ1-6	CASSADRGWSPLHF	TGTGCCAGCAGCGCGGACAGGGGTTGGTCACCCCTCCACTTT
.	TRBD1	TRBV18	TRBJ1-4	CASSPRTGAEEKLFF	TGTGCCAGCTCACCCCGGACAGGGGCGGAGGAAAAACTGTTTTTT
few	.	TRBV20-1	TRBJ2-1	CSASAYNEQFF	TGCAGTGCTAGTGCATACAATGAGCAGTTCTTC
.	.	TRBV14	TRBJ1-5	CASSQGVLGSNQPQHF	TGTGCCAGCAGCCAAGGGGTACTCGGGAGCAATCAGCCCCAGCATTTT
few	TRBD2	TRBV4-1	TRBJ2-5	CASSQLSGGPEETQYF	TGCGCCAGCAGCCAGCTTTCGGGAGGGCCAGAAGAGACCCAGTACTTC
few	TRBD1	TRBV7-9	TRBJ1-1	CASSVYRGTEAFF	TGTGCCAGCAGCGTTTACAGGGGAACTGAAGCTTTCTTT
.	.	TRBV5-4	TRBJ1-1	CASSFSRTSNTEAFF	TGTGCCAGCAGCTTTAGCAGGACCTCCAACACTGAAGCTTTCTTT
.	.	TRBV25-1	TRBJ2-7	CASSDRGSLVEQYF	TGTGCCAGCAGTGACCGTGGTTCCCTGGTCGAGCAGTACTTC
.	.	TRBV25-1	TRBJ1-2	CASSEELYGYTF	TGTGCCAGCAGTGAAGAACTCTATGGCTACACCTTC
once	.	TRBV27	TRBJ2-1	CASSRNSAYNEQFF	TGTGCCAGCAGTAGGAACTCTGCTTACAATGAGCAGTTCTTC
.	.	TRBV5-1	TRBJ1-1	CASSPGLRDTEAFF	TGCGCCAGCAGCCCGGGACTGAGGGACACTGAAGCTTTCTTT
few	TRBD1	TRBV7-6	TRBJ2-5	CASSLGPGGTQYF	TGTGCCAGCAGCTTAGGGCCAGGGGGGACCCAGTACTTC
.	TRBD1	TRBV19	TRBJ1-6	CASRDRADSPLHF	TGTGCCAGCCGCGACAGGGCGGATTCACCCCTCCACTTT
.	.	TRBV5-6	TRBJ1-1	CASSLDGGQAFF	TGTGCCAGCAGCTTGGACGGGGGGCAAGCTTTCTTT
few	TRBD1	TRBV29-1	TRBJ2-5	CSARDRVLETQYF	TGCAGCGCCAGGGACAGAGTTTTAGAGACCCAGTACTTC
.	.	TRBV21-1	TRBJ2-1	CASSKWPGGNEQFF	TGTGCCAGCAGCAAATGGCCGGGAGGGAATGAGCAGTTCTTC
few	.	TRBV30	TRBJ2-2	CAWRRPANTGELFF	TGTGCCTGGAGGAGACCCGCGAACACCGGGGAGCTGTTTTTT
few	.	TRBV5-1	TRBJ2-1	CASSLAGAGRFNEQFF	TGCGCCAGCAGCCTGGCCGGAGCAGGACGGTTCAATGAGCAGTTCTTC
few	TRBD1	TRBV19	TRBJ1-2	CAASPGQGASGYTF	TGTGCCGCCTCCCCGGGACAGGGGGCGTCTGGCTACACCTTC
few	.	TRBV2	TRBJ2-1	CASSGLATSSYNEQFF	TGTGCCAGCAGCGGACTCGCTACGAGCTCCTACAATGAGCAGTTCTTC
.	.	TRBV20-1	TRBJ2-1	CSVSYYNEQFF	TGCAGTGTGTCTTATTACAATGAGCAGTTCTTC
.	.	TRBV5-1	TRBJ1-2	CASSPTAGDYGYTF	TGCGCCAGCAGCCCCACGGCGGGCGACTATGGCTACACCTTC
few	.	TRBV28	TRBJ1-5	CASRTQAPGGQPQHF	TGTGCCAGCAGAACACAGGCCCCGGGAGGACAGCCCCAGCATTTT
few	.	TRBV5-1	TRBJ1-4	CASSLALQVNEKLFF	TGCGCCAGCAGCTTGGCCTTACAGGTCAATGAAAAACTGTTTTTT
.	TRBD2	TRBV7-9	TRBJ2-1	CASSSRLAGGNNEQFF	TGTGCCAGCAGCTCCCGACTAGCGGGGGGTAACAATGAGCAGTTCTTC
few	TRBD1	TRBV7-9	TRBJ1-1	CASSIQGAKEAFF	TGTGCCAGCAGCATACAGGGGGCTAAGGAAGCTTTCTTT
few	.	TRBV30	TRBJ1-5	CAWSPGTSNQPQHF	TGTGCCTGGAGTCCCGGGACATCTAATCAGCCCCAGCATTTT
few	TRBD1	TRBV28	TRBJ1-3	CASSSDRVYF	TGTGCCAGCAGTTCGGACAGGGTTTATTTT
once	TRBD1	TRBV6-6	TRBJ1-1	CASTLGQGSEAFF	TGTGCCAGCACCCTTGGACAGGGCTCTGAAGCTTTCTTT
few	.	TRBV5-1	TRBJ1-6	CASSFRVDSPLHF	TGCGCCAGCAGCTTCAGGGTTGATTCACCCCTCCACTTT
.	.	TRBV10-3	TRBJ2-3	CAISDGTDTQYF	TGTGCCATCAGTGATGGCACAGATACGCAGTATTTT
.	TRBD1	TRBV10-3	TRBJ2-7	CAISRDRSYEQYF	TGTGCCATCAGCCGGGACAGAAGCTACGAGCAGTACTTC
few	TRBD2	TRBV28	TRBJ2-7	CASSLAGGYSYEQYF	TGTGCCAGCAGCCTAGCGGGGGGTTACTCCTACGAGCAGTACTTC
few	.	TRBV19	TRBJ2-7	CASSEVSRYEQYF	TGTGCCAGTAGTGAAGTATCTCGGTACGAGCAGTACTTC
.	.	TRBV10-1	TRBJ1-3	CASSDGPLPGNTIYF	TGCGCCAGCAGTGATGGGCCCTTACCTGGAAACACCATATATTTT